This entry features one T cell receptor (beta chain) sequence. Its antigen has not been determined. Within one base of it there is no much larger clone, and no base qualities were kept. The sample originates from a study of T-cell reconstitution after alpha-beta-depleted transplantation in children (dated by TCRdb to about 2016). About the investigation overall: The study quantitatively tracked T-cell immune reconstitution after TCRalphabeta/CD19-depleted allogeneic hematopoietic cell transplantation in children using TCR repertoire profiling.

Receptors were amplified or captured by PCR. The instrument given in TCRdb is Illumina HiSeq 2500. TCR libraries were prepared with molecular barcoding, using unique molecular identifiers to normalize TCRbeta repertoire quantification. The public reads were quality trimmed at Q25 with fastp and then assembled into clones with MiXCR by TCRdb, keeping productive beta chains. Every entry covers one CDR3 protein and lists the most common genes and DNA from its rows. The table for this sample lists some 500,000 distinct CDR3 sequences; less than 35% of them were counted only once. Together, the top ten hold 2% to 2.5% of the sample. From the germline V gene (reference sequence), CDR1 is SGHNT and CDR2 is YYREEE. Including cysteine and phenylalanine, the CDR3 has 16 amino acids. The retained sequence is limited to the CDR3, 48 bases, with the frame set at the first base. Ends trimmed: V by 1 base, J by 4 bases; bases unmatched to a gene: 10.

The V and J segments used are TRBV5-4 and TRBJ2-5; 7 middle bases align to TRBD2. The clonotype originates from a human donor who donated a stem cell graft to a child with aplastic anemia. The sample here was PBMCs from the stem cell graft donor, taken from the stem cell graft. The DNA sequence reads TGTGCCAGCAGCTTGCCGCCAGCGGGACGGGCAGAGACCCAGTACTTC. Translated, this gives CASSLPPAGRAETQYF.